Listed below are T cell receptor beta chains from one sample, sequenced in a study of cytomegalovirus exposure and HLA in healthy donors. Sequencing used immunoSEQ multiplex PCR; TCRdb keeps in-frame clones, though not all of them. The table records under 150,000 clones, about 80% of them present only once. The sample comprised PBMCs. The receptors were gathered from a man aged 18-30 years in good health and CMV-seronegative. CDR3s include the opening cysteine and the closing phenylalanine or tryptophan. A D gene is named only where the DNA matches it firmly. The listing skips clone size in some rows; elsewhere it reads once, few, many or a size class.

TRBJ2-7 | - | - | TRBV19 | CASSATVTYEQYF | TGTGCCAGTAGTGCCACAGTAACCTACGAGCAGTACTTC
TRBJ2-6 | - | TRBD1 | TRBV2 | CASSLRGTGGLSGANVLTF | TGTGCCAGCAGTCTGCGGGGGACAGGGGGCCTCTCTGGGGCCAACGTCCTGACTTTC
TRBJ1-3 | - | - | TRBV14 | CASSQDFRGRAGNTIYF | TGTGCCAGCAGCCAAGATTTCCGGGGTCGTGCTGGAAACACCATATATTTT
TRBJ1-1 | once | - | TRBV7-3 | CASSLSLNTEAFF | TGTGCCAGCAGCCTCTCTCTGAACACTGAAGCTTTCTTT
TRBJ2-3 | - | TRBD2 | TRBV28 | CASSFSISGMGTDTQYF | TGTGCCAGCAGTTTCTCAATAAGCGGGATGGGCACAGATACGCAGTATTTT
TRBJ1-3 | - | - | TRBV7-9 | CASYKGLPGNTIYF | TGTGCCAGCTATAAGGGGCTACCTGGAAACACCATATATTTT
TRBJ2-2 | - | TRBD2 | TRBV9 | CASSVGTSGTRRTGELFF | TGTGCCAGCAGCGTCGGGACTAGCGGGACGCGACGAACCGGGGAGCTGTTTTTT
TRBJ2-1 | - | TRBD2 | TRBV5-1 | CASSLAAGGPTYNEQFF | TGCGCCAGCAGCTTGGCGGCGGGAGGGCCCACCTACAATGAGCAGTTCTTC
TRBJ2-1 | few | TRBD2 | TRBV28 | CASSSHGGGEQFF | TGTGCCAGCAGTTCCCACGGGGGGGGTGAGCAGTTCTTC
TRBJ2-1 | - | TRBD2 | TRBV7-8 | CASSSLTSGPYNEQFF | TGTGCCAGCAGCTCCTTGACTAGCGGGCCTTACAATGAGCAGTTCTTC
TRBJ2-5 | - | TRBD1 | TRBV18 | CASSPRTGGISQETQYF | TGTGCCAGCTCACCACGAACAGGGGGTATAAGCCAAGAGACCCAGTACTTC
TRBJ2-2 | - | - | TRBV7-3 | CASSLTPGVNTGELFF | TGTGCCAGCAGCTTAACTCCGGGAGTTAACACCGGGGAGCTGTTTTTT
TRBJ2-7 | - | TRBD1 | TRBV9 | CASSVEGQVYEQYF | TGTGCCAGCAGCGTAGAGGGACAGGTCTACGAGCAGTACTTC
TRBJ1-4 | - | TRBD1 | TRBV2 | CASRRDRGGEKLFF | TGTGCCAGCAGGCGGGACAGGGGGGGCGAAAAACTGTTTTTT
TRBJ1-1 | few | TRBD1 | TRBV6-5 | CASSRQGNTEAFF | TGTGCCAGCAGTCGACAGGGGAACACTGAAGCTTTCTTT
TRBJ2-4 | - | TRBD2 | TRBV7-2 | CASSVSGRGAKNIQYF | TGTGCCAGCAGCGTTAGCGGGAGAGGTGCCAAAAACATTCAGTACTTC
TRBJ2-5 | - | TRBD2 | TRBV19 | CATKAAGGETQYF | TGTGCCACCAAGGCGGCGGGAGGGGAGACCCAGTACTTC
TRBJ2-1 | - | - | TRBV27 | CASTPWPQYNEQFF | TGTGCCAGCACCCCGTGGCCTCAATACAATGAGCAGTTCTTC
TRBJ2-7 | - | - | TRBV29-1 | CSVATRLAYEQYF | TGCAGCGTTGCTACTAGATTGGCCTACGAGCAGTACTTC
TRBJ2-1 | few | TRBD1 | TRBV6-5 | CASRRGTGTCEQFF | TGTGCCAGCAGGAGAGGGACAGGGACGTGCGAGCAGTTCTTC
TRBJ2-3 | - | TRBD2 | TRBV7-3 | CASSLAGVGTDTQYF | TGTGCCAGCAGCTTAGCGGGAGTTGGCACAGATACGCAGTATTTT
TRBJ1-1 | - | TRBD1 | TRBV18 | CASSPIGTGVGEAFF | TGTGCCAGCTCACCGATTGGGACAGGGGTGGGTGAAGCTTTCTTT
TRBJ2-5 | - | - | TRBV2 | CASSGTRIETQYF | TGTGCCAGCAGTGGGACACGCATAGAGACCCAGTACTTC
TRBJ2-5 | - | TRBD2 | TRBV19 | CASSSGSGRVETQYF | TGTGCCAGTAGTTCGGGTAGCGGGAGAGTGGAGACCCAGTACTTC
TRBJ2-7 | few | - | TRBV10-3 | CAISGGVVPYEQYF | TGTGCCATCAGTGGCGGCGTAGTACCCTACGAGCAGTACTTC
TRBJ2-1 | - | TRBD2 | TRBV18 | CASSPRAGGPSNEQFF | TGTGCCAGCTCACCAAGGGCGGGAGGGCCGAGCAATGAGCAGTTCTTC
TRBJ2-1 | - | TRBD2 | TRBV10-3 | CAISESGQREYNEQFF | TGTGCCATCAGTGAGTCGGGCCAGCGGGAGTACAATGAGCAGTTCTTC
TRBJ2-4 | - | - | TRBV5-1 | CASSPDGRGYLAKNIQYF | TGCGCCAGCAGCCCAGACGGACGGGGATACCTAGCCAAAAACATTCAGTACTTC
TRBJ2-5 | - | TRBD1 | TRBV9 | CASSPTGDQGETQYF | TGTGCCAGCAGCCCTACAGGGGATCAGGGAGAGACCCAGTACTTC